The subject of this entry is one T cell receptor beta chain. Its target is not known. Per germline, CDR1 MNHEY and CDR2 SMNVEV (reference sequence). V dropped 7 bases and J dropped 3; count of bases not matched to a gene: 8. The CDR3 runs 14 residues. Using a J-beta primer mix together with a sample-barcoded 5' primer, a second PCR was run for about 6 to 12 cycles. Researchers report that a template-switch adaptor with 12 random nucleotides tagged each cDNA molecule. MiXCR was run by TCRdb on the 5' RACE reads, yielding one entry per CDR3 protein. The repertoire holds about 1.6 million distinct CDR3 sequences, with 30% to 40% as singletons. The source of the sample is a study of blood T cells in healthy people across ages. Study outcomes and limitations: Higher diversity and more naive CD4+ cells were features of long-lived donors, compared to aged donors. A roughly linear fall in TCR beta diversity per million T cells was seen with increasing age.

The sequencing sample was made of blood. This chain links TRBV27 with TRBJ2-7; 8 bases fit TRBD1. This clonotype originated in a woman aged 25 to 39 in good health. The CDR3, as DNA: TGTGCCAGCAAAACCGGACAGGGAAACTACGAGCAGTACTTC. Residues: CASKTGQGNYEQYF.